These T cell receptor beta chains were read from a single sample in a study of beta chain features in type 1 diabetes. Profiled with immunoSEQ multiplex PCR; TCRdb holds only in-frame clones, not every one. Here the sample spans 400,000 or so clones, about 10% being singletons. The material sequenced was central memory CD4+ T cells from blood. These receptors were obtained from a man aged 25 to 40 with type 1 diabetes. Each CDR3 is given with its conserved first and last residue. Fields, in order: CDR3 DNA, CDR3 protein, V gene, J gene, clone size, D gene. The D gene is left open where the match is weak. Clone size is given for some rows only: seen once, a few or many times, or a class if the clone is expanded.

TGTGCCAGCAGCTTAGATGGACGCAGAATAAACACTGAAGCTTTCTTT	CASSLDGRRINTEAFF	TRBV7-2	TRBJ1-1	few	-
TGTGCCAGCAGTTCCCCAGGTGGCGAGCAGTACTTC	CASSSPGGEQYF	TRBV6-5	TRBJ2-7	-	-
TGTGCCAGCAGCTTATTGGGGCCAGATACGCAGTATTTT	CASSLLGPDTQYF	TRBV5-4	TRBJ2-3	-	-
TGTGCCAGCAGCCCTAGCGGGTATGAGCAGTTCTTC	CASSPSGYEQFF	TRBV7-2	TRBJ2-1	-	TRBD2
TGTGCCAGCAGTGAATTAGGGGCCAACGTCCTGACTTTC	CASSELGANVLTF	TRBV6-1	TRBJ2-6	few	-
TGTGCCAGCAGCCAAGATTTAAGATTGGGACAGGGGGCTGATGAGCAGTTCTTC	CASSQDLRLGQGADEQFF	TRBV4-2	TRBJ2-1	few	TRBD1
TGTGCCAGCACTACCCTTAAAGACTACGAGCAGTACTTC	CASTTLKDYEQYF	TRBV6-6	TRBJ2-7	-	-
TGTGCCAGCAGTTTATTAGTCGGGGATGACAAAAACATTCAGTACTTC	CASSLLVGDDKNIQYF	TRBV28	TRBJ2-4	few	-
TGTGCCAGCAGTTTCGTGACAGGGGGCAGGGGTGGAAACACCATATATTTT	CASSFVTGGRGGNTIYF	TRBV28	TRBJ1-3	few	TRBD1
TGTGCCAGCAGCTTACCCGGACAGGGGAGCTATGGCTACACCTTC	CASSLPGQGSYGYTF	TRBV7-2	TRBJ1-2	-	TRBD1
TGTGCCAGTAGGCCCGGGACAGGGCATTCTAACTATGGCTACACCTTC	CASRPGTGHSNYGYTF	TRBV19	TRBJ1-2	-	TRBD1
TGTGCCAGCAGCTTAGTGCCTCAGGGGGAGCTGTTTTTT	CASSLVPQGELFF	TRBV13	TRBJ2-2	many	-
TGTGCCAGCAGCTCGGGGGTTGGGGGTGAGACCCAGTACTTC	CASSSGVGGETQYF	TRBV7-6	TRBJ2-5	-	-
TGTGCCAGTAGTAAGACTAGCGGGACCTCCGAGCAGTACTTC	CASSKTSGTSEQYF	TRBV19	TRBJ2-7	many	TRBD2
TGTGCCAGCATCCCAAGGACGGGAAATGAGCAGTTCTTC	CASIPRTGNEQFF	TRBV7-2	TRBJ2-1	-	-